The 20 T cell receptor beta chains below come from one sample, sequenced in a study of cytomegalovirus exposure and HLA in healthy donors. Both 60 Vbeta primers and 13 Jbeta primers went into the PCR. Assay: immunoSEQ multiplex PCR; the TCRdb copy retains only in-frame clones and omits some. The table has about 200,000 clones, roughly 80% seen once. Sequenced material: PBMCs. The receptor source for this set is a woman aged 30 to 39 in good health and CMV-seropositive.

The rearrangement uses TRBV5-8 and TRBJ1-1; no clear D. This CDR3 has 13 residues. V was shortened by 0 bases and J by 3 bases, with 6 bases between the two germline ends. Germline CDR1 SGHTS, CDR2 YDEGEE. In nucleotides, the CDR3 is TGTGCCAGCAGCTTGGCGCCGGACACTGAAGCTTTCTTT. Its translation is CASSLAPDTEAFF. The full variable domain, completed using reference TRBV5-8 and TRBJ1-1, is EAGVTQSPTHLIKTRGQQATLRCSPISGHTSVYWYQQALGLGLQFLLWYDEGEERNRGNFPPRFSGRQFPNYSSELNVNALELEDSALYLCASSLAPDTEAFFGQGTRLTVV.

CDR3 protein: CASSQPSTDTQYF. CDR3 nucleotides: TGCGCCAGCAGCCAACCGAGCACAGATACGCAGTATTTT. V and J are TRBV4-1 and TRBJ2-3; no clear D. Germline V gives CDR1 MGHRA, CDR2 YSYEKL. Trimming removed 2 bases from V and 0 bases from J, with 3 bases in between. This CDR3 comprises 13 residues.

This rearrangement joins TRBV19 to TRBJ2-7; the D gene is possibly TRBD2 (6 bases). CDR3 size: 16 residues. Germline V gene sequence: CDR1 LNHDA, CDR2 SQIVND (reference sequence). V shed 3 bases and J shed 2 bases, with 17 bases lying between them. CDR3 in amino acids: CASSMGGGNIPYEQYF. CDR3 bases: TGTGCCAGTAGTATGGGTGGAGGGAATATACCCTACGAGCAGTACTTC.

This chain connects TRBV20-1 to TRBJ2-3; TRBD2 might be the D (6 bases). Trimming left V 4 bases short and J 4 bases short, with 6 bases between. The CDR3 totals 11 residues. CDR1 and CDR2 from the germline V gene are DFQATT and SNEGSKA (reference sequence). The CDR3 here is CSATSADTQYF. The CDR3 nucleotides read TGCAGTGCTACTAGCGCAGATACGCAGTATTTT.

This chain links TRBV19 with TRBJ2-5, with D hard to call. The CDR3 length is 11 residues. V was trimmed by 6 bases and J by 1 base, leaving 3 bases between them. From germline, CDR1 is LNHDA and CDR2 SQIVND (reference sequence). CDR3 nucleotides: TGTGCCAGTAGCCGCCAAGAGACCCAGTACTTC. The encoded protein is CASSRQETQYF.

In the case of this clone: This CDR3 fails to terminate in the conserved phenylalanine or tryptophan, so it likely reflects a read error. The DNA of the CDR3 is TGCGCCAGCAGCTCCGGTACAGCAATGGGCTATGGCTACACCCTC. Its translation: CASSSGTAMGYGYTL. The rearrangement links TRBV5-1 to TRBJ1-2; D not certain. Germline CDR1 and CDR2: SGHRS and YFSETQ. The germline V and J ends were trimmed by 3 bases and 4 bases, with 16 bases remaining between them. The CDR3 spans 15 residues.

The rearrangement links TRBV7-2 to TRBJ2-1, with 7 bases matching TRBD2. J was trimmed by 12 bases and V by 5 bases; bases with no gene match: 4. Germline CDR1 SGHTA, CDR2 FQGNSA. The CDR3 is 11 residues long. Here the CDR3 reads CASSPGGGQFF. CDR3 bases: TGTGCCAGCAGCCCTGGGGGGGGGCAGTTCTTC.

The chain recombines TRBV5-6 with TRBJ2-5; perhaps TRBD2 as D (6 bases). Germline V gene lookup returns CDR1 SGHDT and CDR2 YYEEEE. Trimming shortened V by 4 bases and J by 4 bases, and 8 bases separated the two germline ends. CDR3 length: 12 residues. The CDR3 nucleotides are TGTGCCAGCAGCCCGGGGGTAGAGACCCAGTACTTC. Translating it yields CASSPGVETQYF.

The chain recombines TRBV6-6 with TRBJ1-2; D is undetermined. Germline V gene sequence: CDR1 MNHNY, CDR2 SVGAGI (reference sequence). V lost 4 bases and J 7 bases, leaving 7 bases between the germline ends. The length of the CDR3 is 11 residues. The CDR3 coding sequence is TGTGCCAGCAGTTCGGAGGGTGGCTACACCTTC. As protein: CASSSEGGYTF.

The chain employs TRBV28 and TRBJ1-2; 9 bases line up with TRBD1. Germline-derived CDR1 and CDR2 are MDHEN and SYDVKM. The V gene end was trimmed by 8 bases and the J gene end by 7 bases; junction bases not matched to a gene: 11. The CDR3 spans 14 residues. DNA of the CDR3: TGTGCCAGCGCCGACTTAGCGGGACAGGGTGGCTACACCTTC. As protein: CASADLAGQGGYTF.

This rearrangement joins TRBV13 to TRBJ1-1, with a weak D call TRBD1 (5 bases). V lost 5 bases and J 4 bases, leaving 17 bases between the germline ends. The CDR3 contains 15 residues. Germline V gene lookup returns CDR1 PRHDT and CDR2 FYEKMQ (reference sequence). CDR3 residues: CASSLGTGGVTEAFF. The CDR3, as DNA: TGTGCCAGCAGCCTGGGGACCGGGGGGGTCACTGAAGCTTTCTTT.

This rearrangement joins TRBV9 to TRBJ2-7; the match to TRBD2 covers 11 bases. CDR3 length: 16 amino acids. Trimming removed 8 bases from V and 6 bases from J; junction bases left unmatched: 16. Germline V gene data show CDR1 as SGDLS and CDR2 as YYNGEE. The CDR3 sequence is CASSGLAGFALGEQYF. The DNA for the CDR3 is TGTGCCAGTTCAGGACTAGCGGGCTTCGCCCTCGGCGAGCAGTACTTC.

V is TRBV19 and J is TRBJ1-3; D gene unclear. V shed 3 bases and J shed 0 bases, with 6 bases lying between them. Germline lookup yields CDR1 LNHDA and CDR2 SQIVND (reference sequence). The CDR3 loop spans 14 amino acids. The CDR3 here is CASSITVSGNTIYF. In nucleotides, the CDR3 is TGTGCCAGTAGTATTACGGTCTCTGGAAACACCATATATTTT.

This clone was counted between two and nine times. The CDR3 sequence: CASSLEDRGRYTF. CDR3 in DNA: TGTGCCAGCAGCTTGGAGGACAGGGGACGCTACACCTTC. The V call is TRBV5-6, the J call TRBJ1-2; TRBD1 aligns across 9 bases. The CDR3 has 13 residues. Germline V CDR1 and CDR2: SGHDT, YYEEEE. The V and J ends lost 0 bases and 9 bases, in that order; junction bases with no gene match: 3.

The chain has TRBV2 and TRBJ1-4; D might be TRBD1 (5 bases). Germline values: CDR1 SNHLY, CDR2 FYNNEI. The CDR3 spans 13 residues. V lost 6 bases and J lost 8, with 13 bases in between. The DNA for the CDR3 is TGTGCCAGCAGGAGGGCCGGGGGGGAAAAACTGTTTTTT. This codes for CASRRAGGEKLFF.

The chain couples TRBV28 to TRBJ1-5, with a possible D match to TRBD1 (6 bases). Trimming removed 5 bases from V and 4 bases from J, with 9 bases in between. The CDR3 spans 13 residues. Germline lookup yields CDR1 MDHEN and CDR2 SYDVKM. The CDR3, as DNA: TGTGCCAGCAGTACCACAGGGAATCAGCCCCAGCATTTT. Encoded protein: CASSTTGNQPQHF.

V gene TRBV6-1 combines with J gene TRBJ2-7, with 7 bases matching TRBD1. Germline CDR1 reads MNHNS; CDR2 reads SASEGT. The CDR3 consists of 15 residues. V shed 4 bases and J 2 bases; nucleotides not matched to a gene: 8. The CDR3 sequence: CASSGRQGGPYEQYF. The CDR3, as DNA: TGTGCCAGCAGTGGCAGACAGGGTGGGCCCTACGAGCAGTACTTC.

The CDR3 sequence is CASSLARLAFSDTQYF. CDR3 in DNA: TGCGCCAGCAGCTTGGCCCGACTAGCTTTTTCAGATACGCAGTATTTT. J is TRBJ2-3 and V is TRBV5-1, with 7 nucleotides matching TRBD2. Unmatched junction bases numbered 8, after V lost 0 bases and J lost 4 bases. Germline V CDR1 and CDR2: SGHRS, YFSETQ. This CDR3 has 16 amino acids. Complete variable domain (other parts from reference TRBV5-1 and TRBJ2-3): KAGVTQTPRYLIKTRGQQVTLSCSPISGHRSVSWYQQTPGQGLQFLFEYFSETQRNKGNFPGRFSGRQFSNSRSEMNVSTLELGDSALYLCASSLARLAFSDTQYFGPGTRLTVL.

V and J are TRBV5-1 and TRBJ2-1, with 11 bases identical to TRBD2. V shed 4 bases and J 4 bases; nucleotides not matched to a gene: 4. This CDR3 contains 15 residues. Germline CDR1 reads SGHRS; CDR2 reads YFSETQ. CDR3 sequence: CASSPLAGGYNEQFF. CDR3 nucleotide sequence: TGCGCCAGCAGCCCTCTAGCGGGAGGATACAATGAGCAGTTCTTC.

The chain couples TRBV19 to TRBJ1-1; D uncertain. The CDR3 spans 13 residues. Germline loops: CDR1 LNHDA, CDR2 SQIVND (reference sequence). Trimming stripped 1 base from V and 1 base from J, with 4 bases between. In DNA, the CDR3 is TGTGCCAGTAGTATAGCCAGGAACACTGAAGCTTTCTTT. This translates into CASSIARNTEAFF.